The 8 T cell receptor beta chains in this list originate from one sample, sequenced in a study of blood T cell repertoires in COVID-19. The protocol was immunoSEQ multiplex PCR, while the TCRdb copy is restricted to in-frame clones and leaves out a portion. This sample carries 300,000 to 350,000 clones, roughly 90% of them seen once, and the ten largest clones take about 6.7%. The sample comprised peripheral blood. Receptors were obtained from a woman in her 70s with COVID-19, enrolled during active disease.

The chain employs TRBV6-2 or TRBV6-3 and TRBJ1-2; D gene uncertain. The CDR3 length is 13 residues. Germline V gene sequence: CDR1 MNHEY, CDR2 SVGEGT. The V end lost 6 bases, the J end lost 8 bases, and 16 bases lay between the germline ends. The CDR3 here is CASSLRESEGYTF. CDR3 in DNA: TGTGCCAGCAGCTTAAGGGAGTCGGAGGGCTACACCTTC.

The chain employs TRBV30 and TRBJ1-3; 10 bases agree with TRBD1. The CDR3 runs to 13 residues. The germline V gene has CDR1 GTSNPN and CDR2 SVGIG (reference sequence). Trimming took 5 bases from V and 7 from J; bases not matched to a gene: 5. The CDR3 bases are TGTGCCTGGCGGACAGGGGGTCAGAACACCATATATTTT. This translates into CAWRTGGQNTIYF. The full variable domain, in which reference TRBV30 and TRBJ1-3 provide the parts outside the CDR3, is SQTIHQWPATLVQPVGSPLSLECTVEGTSNPNLYWYRQAAGRGLQLLFYSVGIGQISSEVPQNLSASRPQDRQFILSSKKLLLSDSGFYLCAWRTGGQNTIYFGEGSWLTVV.

The J gene is TRBJ2-5, the V gene TRBV29-1; 12 nucleotides align to TRBD2. Per germline, CDR1 SQVTM and CDR2 ANQGSEA. The CDR3 contains 14 residues. J lost 5 bases, V lost 5 bases, and 6 bases had no gene match. In nucleotides, the CDR3 is TGCAGCGTTATACTAGCGGGGGGTGATGAGACCCAGTACTTC. Translating gives CSVILAGGDETQYF.

CDR3 amino acids: CASSLGTSGELFF. For the CDR3, the DNA is TGTGCCAGCTCACTCGGGACATCAGGGGAGCTGTTTTTT. V is TRBV18 and J is TRBJ2-2, with TRBD1 as a possible D gene (6 bases). V was pared by 4 bases and J by 8 bases, with 11 bases between. The CDR3 consists of 13 residues. Germline CDR1 and CDR2: KGHSH and LQKENI.

As to this clone: Other DNA sequences in the same sample also yield this CDR3. This chain uses TRBV7-3 with TRBJ1-1; 11 bases are shared with TRBD1. Germline lookup yields CDR1 SGHTA and CDR2 FQGTGA. This CDR3 is 13 amino acids long. J was trimmed by 5 bases and V by 5 bases; bases with no gene match: 1. The CDR3 loop is CASSRDRGTEAFF. The CDR3 DNA follows: TGTGCCAGCAGCCGGGACAGGGGGACTGAAGCTTTCTTT.

This rearrangement joins TRBV10-2 to TRBJ2-7; D gene unclear. The CDR3 is made up of 12 amino acids. The V end was cut by 4 bases, the J end by 4 bases, with 8 bases between. Germline V gene sequence: CDR1 WSHSY, CDR2 SAAADI. The CDR3 spells CASSALGYEQYF. The DNA of the CDR3 is TGCGCCAGCAGTGCTCTCGGTTACGAGCAGTACTTC.

The genes are TRBV2 and TRBJ1-4; perhaps TRBD1 as D (6 bases). The germline V gene encodes CDR1 SNHLY and CDR2 FYNNEI. The V gene lost 7 bases and the J gene lost 4 bases, with 13 bases spanning the gap. This CDR3 comprises 14 residues. The chain's CDR3 is CASKVRGNNEKLFF. CDR3 DNA sequence: TGTGCCAGCAAAGTAAGGGGGAATAATGAAAAACTGTTTTTT. The complete variable domain, with remaining parts taken from reference TRBV2 and TRBJ1-4, reads EPEVTQTPSHQVTQMGQEVILRCVPISNHLYFYWYRQILGQKVEFLVSFYNNEISEKSEIFDDQFSVERPDGSNFTLKIRSTKLEDSAMYFCASKVRGNNEKLFFGSGTQLSVL.

Written as DNA, the CDR3 is TGTGCCAGCAGCTCCAACAGGGGCACTGAAGCTTTCTTT. The encoded protein is CASSSNRGTEAFF. V and J are TRBV11-2 and TRBJ1-1, with 7 bases matching TRBD1. The CDR3 has 13 residues. CDR1 and CDR2 from the germline V gene are SGHAT and FQNNGV. With 4 bases clipped from V and 4 bases from J, the junction kept 3 bases outside the gene matches.